A selection of T cell receptor beta chains follows, all from one sample in a study of blood T cell repertoires in COVID-19. The table came from immunoSEQ multiplex PCR; TCRdb's copy has only in-frame clones and leaves some out. The sample shows about 340,000 clones, 65% to 90% of them seen only once. Sequencing was performed on PBMCs or T cells enriched from blood (not recorded which). These receptor sequences come from a middle-aged woman with acute COVID-19. Each CDR3 is given with its conserved first and last residue. Each record gives: J gene, V gene, D gene, clone size, CDR3 protein, CDR3 DNA. A D gene is named only where the DNA matches it firmly. Clone sizes are given selectively: once, few, many, or a class where the clone is expanded.

J gene: TRBJ2-5
V gene: TRBV7-9
D gene: TRBD2
clone size: .
CDR3 protein: CASSQGLAVQETQYF
CDR3 DNA: TGTGCCAGCAGCCAGGGACTAGCGGTCCAAGAGACCCAGTACTTC

J gene: TRBJ1-2
V gene: TRBV29-1
D gene: .
clone size: few
CDR3 protein: CSVGSGAYGYTF
CDR3 DNA: TGCAGCGTTGGTTCAGGGGCCTATGGCTACACCTTC

J gene: TRBJ1-1
V gene: TRBV6-5
D gene: TRBD1
clone size: few
CDR3 protein: CASSPGQGLAEAFF
CDR3 DNA: TGTGCCAGCAGTCCGGGACAGGGGCTGGCTGAAGCTTTCTTT

J gene: TRBJ1-6
V gene: TRBV4-2
D gene: .
clone size: .
CDR3 protein: CASSLTGSPLHF
CDR3 DNA: TGTGCCAGCAGCCTTACAGGTTCACCCCTCCACTTT

J gene: TRBJ1-1
V gene: TRBV19
D gene: .
clone size: .
CDR3 protein: CASSKSPFTTGDMNTEAFF
CDR3 DNA: TGTGCCAGTAGTAAATCCCCGTTCACGACAGGAGATATGAACACTGAAGCTTTCTTT

J gene: TRBJ1-2
V gene: TRBV28
D gene: TRBD1
clone size: once
CDR3 protein: CASSSLGQGHGYTF
CDR3 DNA: TGTGCCAGCAGTTCCCTCGGACAGGGTCATGGCTACACCTTC

J gene: TRBJ1-2
V gene: TRBV28
D gene: .
clone size: .
CDR3 protein: CASSLMAERSRSYF
CDR3 DNA: TGTGCCAGCAGCCTTATGGCAGAGCGGTCCAGGTCGTACTTC

J gene: TRBJ2-1
V gene: TRBV27
D gene: .
clone size: .
CDR3 protein: CASSLLWVASSVSDEQFF
CDR3 DNA: TGTGCCAGCAGTCTCCTTTGGGTGGCTAGTTCGGTATCCGATGAGCAGTTCTTC

J gene: TRBJ2-3
V gene: TRBV19
D gene: TRBD2
clone size: .
CDR3 protein: CASSPRLAGGADTQYF
CDR3 DNA: TGTGCCAGTTCCCCCCGGCTAGCGGGGGGCGCAGATACGCAGTATTTT

J gene: TRBJ2-1
V gene: TRBV20-1
D gene: .
clone size: .
CDR3 protein: CSATVNEQFF
CDR3 DNA: TGCAGTGCGACAGTAAATGAGCAGTTCTTC

J gene: TRBJ1-2
V gene: TRBV9
D gene: .
clone size: .
CDR3 protein: CASSVGQSNYGYTF
CDR3 DNA: TGTGCCAGCAGCGTAGGACAGAGTAACTATGGCTACACCTTC

J gene: TRBJ2-3
V gene: TRBV24-1
D gene: TRBD1
clone size: .
CDR3 protein: CATSSGQGLADTQYF
CDR3 DNA: TGTGCCACCAGTTCCGGACAGGGGTTGGCGGATACGCAGTATTTT

J gene: TRBJ1-6
V gene: TRBV7-9
D gene: TRBD1
clone size: .
CDR3 protein: CASSLQGRSPLHF
CDR3 DNA: TGTGCCAGCAGCCTACAGGGGCGGTCACCCCTCCACTTT

J gene: TRBJ1-5
V gene: TRBV6-1
D gene: .
clone size: few
CDR3 protein: CASSETLPQSQHF
CDR3 DNA: TGTGCCAGCAGTGAGACACTGCCCCAGTCCCAGCATTTT

J gene: TRBJ2-5
V gene: TRBV5-8
D gene: TRBD2
clone size: .
CDR3 protein: CASSRGLAGGPNF
CDR3 DNA: TGTGCCAGCAGCCGCGGACTAGCGGGGGGACCGAACTTC

J gene: TRBJ1-1
V gene: TRBV20-1
D gene: TRBD1
clone size: .
CDR3 protein: CSAQTGSEAFF
CDR3 DNA: TGCAGTGCCCAGACAGGGTCTGAAGCTTTCTTT

J gene: TRBJ1-2
V gene: TRBV5-1
D gene: .
clone size: .
CDR3 protein: CASTGGRGLEGYTF
CDR3 DNA: TGCGCCAGCACCGGAGGCAGGGGATTGGAGGGCTACACCTTC

J gene: TRBJ2-7
V gene: TRBV24-1
D gene: .
clone size: .
CDR3 protein: CATRGTSYEQYF
CDR3 DNA: TGTGCCACCAGAGGGACAAGCTACGAGCAGTACTTC

J gene: TRBJ1-2
V gene: TRBV6-2/TRBV6-3
D gene: .
clone size: few
CDR3 protein: CASSYFPSQAQARYGYTF
CDR3 DNA: TGTGCCAGCAGTTACTTTCCCTCCCAGGCCCAGGCCCGCTATGGCTACACCTTC

J gene: TRBJ1-2
V gene: TRBV5-4
D gene: .
clone size: .
CDR3 protein: CASSLDTNYGYTF
CDR3 DNA: TGTGCCAGCAGCTTGGACACAAACTATGGCTACACCTTC

J gene: TRBJ2-7
V gene: TRBV7-2
D gene: TRBD1
clone size: .
CDR3 protein: CASAPGQGSEQYF
CDR3 DNA: TGTGCCAGCGCGCCGGGACAGGGTTCCGAGCAGTACTTC

J gene: TRBJ2-5
V gene: TRBV14
D gene: .
clone size: .
CDR3 protein: CASSKHQGGETQYF
CDR3 DNA: TGTGCCAGCAGCAAGCACCAGGGAGGAGAGACCCAGTACTTC

J gene: TRBJ2-1
V gene: TRBV7-2
D gene: TRBD2
clone size: .
CDR3 protein: CASSLESGATNEQFF
CDR3 DNA: TGTGCCAGCAGCTTAGAGAGCGGGGCGACAAATGAGCAGTTCTTC

J gene: TRBJ2-7
V gene: TRBV6-5
D gene: TRBD2
clone size: .
CDR3 protein: CASSLAGAPYEQYF
CDR3 DNA: TGTGCCAGCAGTCTAGCGGGAGCGCCCTACGAGCAGTACTTC

J gene: TRBJ1-1
V gene: TRBV7-9
D gene: .
clone size: .
CDR3 protein: CASSYHRSNTEAFF
CDR3 DNA: TGTGCCAGCAGCTACCACAGGAGCAACACTGAAGCTTTCTTT

J gene: TRBJ2-2
V gene: TRBV7-3
D gene: TRBD2
clone size: .
CDR3 protein: CASGSGTNTGELFF
CDR3 DNA: TGTGCCAGCGGTAGCGGGACGAACACCGGGGAGCTGTTTTTT

J gene: TRBJ2-5
V gene: TRBV29-1
D gene: .
clone size: .
CDR3 protein: CSVESRGGETQYF
CDR3 DNA: TGCAGCGTTGAGTCCAGGGGCGGCGAGACCCAGTACTTC

J gene: TRBJ2-3
V gene: TRBV7-2
D gene: .
clone size: .
CDR3 protein: CASSPRGRTNGNTQYF
CDR3 DNA: TGTGCCAGCAGCCCCAGGGGCAGGACCAACGGGAATACGCAGTATTTT

J gene: TRBJ1-1
V gene: TRBV28
D gene: .
clone size: .
CDR3 protein: CASIQNTEAFF
CDR3 DNA: TGTGCCAGCATCCAGAACACTGAAGCTTTCTTT

J gene: TRBJ1-1
V gene: TRBV5-1
D gene: TRBD1
clone size: .
CDR3 protein: CASSWQTGTSNTEAFF
CDR3 DNA: TGCGCCAGCAGCTGGCAGACAGGGACCTCGAACACTGAAGCTTTCTTT

J gene: TRBJ2-7
V gene: TRBV7-9
D gene: .
clone size: .
CDR3 protein: CASSLSGYEQYF
CDR3 DNA: TGTGCCAGCAGCCTAAGTGGCTACGAGCAGTACTTC

J gene: TRBJ1-2
V gene: TRBV7-8
D gene: .
clone size: .
CDR3 protein: CASSPDTGGYTF
CDR3 DNA: TGTGCCAGCAGCCCCGATACGGGTGGCTACACCTTC

J gene: TRBJ2-3
V gene: TRBV3-1/TRBV3-2
D gene: .
clone size: .
CDR3 protein: CASSQRRGGVTDTQYF
CDR3 DNA: TGTGCCAGCAGCCAACGGCGGGGCGGGGTAACAGATACGCAGTATTTT

J gene: TRBJ2-7
V gene: TRBV28
D gene: .
clone size: .
CDR3 protein: CASSLFGEQYF
CDR3 DNA: TGTGCCAGCAGTTTATTCGGGGAGCAGTACTTC

J gene: TRBJ1-2
V gene: TRBV7-9
D gene: .
clone size: .
CDR3 protein: CASSPGGVGGYTF
CDR3 DNA: TGTGCCAGCAGCCCCGGGGGAGTCGGTGGCTACACCTTC

J gene: TRBJ2-6
V gene: TRBV6-5
D gene: .
clone size: .
CDR3 protein: CASRLGGGANVLTF
CDR3 DNA: TGTGCCAGCAGATTGGGAGGTGGGGCCAACGTCCTGACTTTC

J gene: TRBJ2-3
V gene: TRBV7-3
D gene: .
clone size: .
CDR3 protein: CASSRDTDTQYF
CDR3 DNA: TGTGCCAGCAGCCGAGACACAGATACGCAGTATTTT

J gene: TRBJ1-2
V gene: TRBV19
D gene: .
clone size: .
CDR3 protein: CASSNPHLADYGYTF
CDR3 DNA: TGTGCCAGTAGTAACCCCCATCTGGCGGACTATGGCTACACCTTC

J gene: TRBJ2-2
V gene: TRBV18
D gene: TRBD2
clone size: .
CDR3 protein: CASSPDREGRWDGELFF
CDR3 DNA: TGTGCCAGCTCACCGGACCGGGAGGGCCGCTGGGACGGGGAGCTGTTTTTT

J gene: TRBJ2-5
V gene: TRBV5-1
D gene: .
clone size: .
CDR3 protein: CASSLERPQETQYF
CDR3 DNA: TGCGCCAGCAGCTTGGAGCGGCCCCAAGAGACCCAGTACTTC

J gene: TRBJ2-3
V gene: TRBV4-2
D gene: TRBD2
clone size: .
CDR3 protein: CASSQDPGLGYDTQYF
CDR3 DNA: TGTGCCAGCAGCCAAGACCCGGGACTAGGATACGATACGCAGTATTTT

J gene: TRBJ2-2
V gene: TRBV18
D gene: .
clone size: once
CDR3 protein: CASSPSGNTGELFF
CDR3 DNA: TGTGCCAGCTCACCTAGCGGAAACACCGGGGAGCTGTTTTTT

J gene: TRBJ2-7
V gene: TRBV12-3/TRBV12-4
D gene: TRBD1
clone size: .
CDR3 protein: CASSLEGGLTYF
CDR3 DNA: TGTGCCAGCAGTTTAGAAGGGGGCTTGACGTACTTC

J gene: TRBJ2-5
V gene: TRBV28
D gene: .
clone size: .
CDR3 protein: CASGSGSVKETQYF
CDR3 DNA: TGTGCCAGCGGATCAGGGTCGGTCAAAGAGACCCAGTACTTC

J gene: TRBJ1-4
V gene: TRBV7-8
D gene: .
clone size: .
CDR3 protein: CASSLEVALDTKLFF
CDR3 DNA: TGTGCCAGCAGCTTAGAGGTGGCACTAGACACAAAACTGTTTTTT

J gene: TRBJ2-5
V gene: TRBV7-9
D gene: TRBD2
clone size: .
CDR3 protein: CASSYGLAGHETQYF
CDR3 DNA: TGTGCCAGCAGCTACGGACTAGCGGGGCACGAGACCCAATACTTC

J gene: TRBJ2-5
V gene: TRBV3-1/TRBV3-2
D gene: TRBD2
clone size: once
CDR3 protein: CASSQDRLAGHQETQYF
CDR3 DNA: TGTGCCAGCAGCCAAGATCGGCTAGCGGGCCACCAAGAGACCCAGTACTTC

J gene: TRBJ1-2
V gene: TRBV4-2
D gene: TRBD1
clone size: .
CDR3 protein: CASSQRGGGTGEDRLGYGYTF
CDR3 DNA: TGTGCCAGCAGCCAAAGGGGCGGTGGGACAGGGGAGGATAGGCTAGGCTATGGCTACACCTTC

J gene: TRBJ1-4
V gene: TRBV5-6
D gene: .
clone size: .
CDR3 protein: CASNRRGFEKLFF
CDR3 DNA: TGTGCCAGCAACCGCAGGGGTTTTGAAAAACTGTTTTTT

J gene: TRBJ2-6
V gene: TRBV6-5
D gene: TRBD1
clone size: .
CDR3 protein: CASTARGRGANVLTF
CDR3 DNA: TGTGCCAGCACCGCAAGGGGGCGTGGGGCCAACGTCCTGACTTTC

J gene: TRBJ2-5
V gene: TRBV19
D gene: TRBD2
clone size: .
CDR3 protein: CASSILAGGQKETQYF
CDR3 DNA: TGTGCCAGTAGTATTCTAGCGGGGGGCCAGAAAGAGACCCAGTACTTC

J gene: TRBJ2-7
V gene: TRBV5-6
D gene: TRBD2
clone size: few
CDR3 protein: CASSFLTSGSRFEQYF
CDR3 DNA: TGTGCCAGCAGCTTCCTAACTAGCGGGAGTCGGTTCGAGCAGTACTTC

J gene: TRBJ1-5
V gene: TRBV6-1
D gene: .
clone size: .
CDR3 protein: CASSEGTPNQPQHF
CDR3 DNA: TGTGCCAGCAGTGAAGGGACACCCAATCAGCCCCAGCATTTT

J gene: TRBJ2-7
V gene: TRBV6-2/TRBV6-3
D gene: .
clone size: .
CDR3 protein: CASSYEGVPYEQYF
CDR3 DNA: TGTGCCAGCAGTTACGAAGGGGTCCCCTACGAGCAGTACTTC

J gene: TRBJ2-5
V gene: TRBV29-1
D gene: TRBD2
clone size: .
CDR3 protein: CSVEGYSGQETQYF
CDR3 DNA: TGCAGCGTTGAAGGTTATAGCGGGCAAGAGACCCAGTACTTC

J gene: TRBJ2-3
V gene: TRBV11-2
D gene: TRBD1
clone size: once
CDR3 protein: CASSTQGVLSDTQYF
CDR3 DNA: TGTGCCAGCAGCACACAGGGGGTGTTATCAGATACGCAGTATTTT